Each of the 28 T cell receptor beta chains below was sequenced from the same sample in a study of blood T cell repertoires in COVID-19 (dated by TCRdb to the early 2020s). Library preparation employed the immunoSEQ multiplex PCR assay. Drawn from immuneACCESS, this table holds only the in-frame rearrangements with V and J called that TCRdb kept. Clones are partly lost; checked studies trace under half to an unresolved V gene and leave the rest unexplained. In all, the sample holds under 300,000 clones, and 75% to 90% of those were seen once. The ten largest account for 6% to 7% of the sample. Sequencing input: PBMCs or T cells enriched from blood (not recorded which). The source of these receptors is a woman in her 30s with acute COVID-19.

This chain uses TRBV30 with TRBJ2-5, with D possibly matching TRBD1 (6 bases). The CDR3 contains 16 residues. Germline V gene lookup returns CDR1 GTSNPN and CDR2 SVGIG (reference sequence). V was shortened by 3 bases and J by 2 bases, with 19 bases between the two germline ends. Here the CDR3 reads CAWRSLHGQQQETQYF. The CDR3 DNA follows: TGTGCCTGGAGATCCCTACACGGACAGCAGCAAGAGACCCAGTACTTC.

This chain connects TRBV28 to TRBJ1-2, with a weak D call TRBD1 (5 bases). This CDR3 is 13 amino acids long. V lost 3 bases, J lost 7 bases, and 12 bases lay in between. Germline V lookup: CDR1 MDHEN, CDR2 SYDVKM. The CDR3 nucleotides read TGTGCCAGCAGTTTTAATCGGGGGTTTGGCTACACCTTC. This encodes CASSFNRGFGYTF.

This chain's CDR3 is CASSLIGTGENIQYF. In DNA form, the CDR3 reads TGTGCCAGCAGCCTGATCGGGACAGGGGAAAACATTCAGTACTTC. The genes are TRBV7-3 and TRBJ2-4; 10 positions match TRBD1. Germline V gene lookup returns CDR1 SGHTA and CDR2 FQGTGA. The junction had 6 bases not matched to a gene; V was cut back by 5 bases and J by 5 bases. This CDR3 has 15 residues. Using reference TRBV7-3 and TRBJ2-4 for the parts outside the CDR3, the full variable domain is GAGVSQTPSNKVTEKGKYVELRCDPISGHTALYWYRQSLGQGPEFLIYFQGTGAADDSGLPNDRFFAVRPEGSVSTLKIQRTERGDSAVYLCASSLIGTGENIQYFGAGTRLSVL.

The J gene is TRBJ2-3, the V gene TRBV10-1; the D is unclear. This CDR3 contains 14 residues. Trimming took off 3 bases at V and 4 bases at J, with 11 bases between the two ends. Germline V gives CDR1 WNHNN, CDR2 SYGVQD (reference sequence). The CDR3 protein is CASSDGWPADTQYF. CDR3 coding DNA: TGCGCCAGCAGTGATGGCTGGCCCGCAGATACGCAGTATTTT.

The gene calls are TRBV3-1 (or the pseudogene TRBV3-2) and TRBJ2-3, with D perhaps TRBD2 (5 bases). The CDR3 has 16 amino acids. V gave up 2 bases and J gave up 4 bases, with 16 bases separating them. Per germline, CDR1 LGHDT and CDR2 YNNKEL (reference sequence). Here the CDR3 reads CASSQFGLAGADTQYF. The CDR3 DNA sequence: TGTGCCAGCAGCCAATTCGGCCTAGCTGGGGCAGATACGCAGTATTTT.

The genes are TRBV10-3 and TRBJ2-7, with TRBD2 matching over 13 bases. The CDR3 length is 16 residues. V shed 4 bases, J shed 4 bases, and the junction held 7 bases outside the gene matches. Germline CDR1 and CDR2: ENHRY and SYGVKD. The CDR3: CAISGLAGGLGYEQYF. CDR3 nucleotides: TGTGCCATCAGTGGACTAGCGGGAGGACTTGGGTACGAGCAGTACTTC.

V and J are TRBV20-1 and TRBJ1-1; D remains ambiguous. V was cut by 6 bases and J by 10 bases, with 15 bases left in between. In germline, CDR1 is DFQATT, CDR2 SNEGSKA (reference sequence). There are 11 residues in the CDR3. The CDR3 loop is CSAAWSGIAFF. CDR3 sequence (DNA): TGCAGTGCGGCCTGGTCGGGGATAGCTTTCTTT.

This chain joins TRBV5-1 and TRBJ2-5; 9 bases agree with TRBD2. Germline loops: CDR1 SGHRS, CDR2 YFSETQ. The CDR3 has 16 amino acids. Trimming at V came to 1 base and at J to 2 bases, leaving 6 bases not matched to a gene. The CDR3 here is CASSLNIAGEQETQYF. As DNA, the CDR3 is TGCGCCAGCAGCTTGAATATAGCGGGGGAACAAGAGACCCAGTACTTC. Complete variable domain (other parts from reference TRBV5-1 and TRBJ2-5): KAGVTQTPRYLIKTRGQQVTLSCSPISGHRSVSWYQQTPGQGLQFLFEYFSETQRNKGNFPGRFSGRQFSNSRSEMNVSTLELGDSALYLCASSLNIAGEQETQYFGPGTRLLVL.

This chain links TRBV15 with TRBJ2-5; possibly TRBD1 for D (5 bases). Germline values: CDR1 LNHNV, CDR2 YYDKDF (reference sequence). This CDR3 is 15 amino acids long. Trimming shortened V by 0 bases and J by 2 bases, and 10 bases separated the two germline ends. CDR3: CATSREMTAQETQYF. The CDR3 nucleotides read TGTGCCACCAGCAGAGAGATGACAGCACAAGAGACCCAGTACTTC. Supplemented by reference TRBV15 and TRBJ2-5, the full variable domain reads DAMVIQNPRYQVTQFGKPVTLSCSQTLNHNVMYWYQQKSSQAPKLLFHYYDKDFNNEADTPDNFQSRRPNTSFCFLDIRSPGLGDTAMYLCATSREMTAQETQYFGPGTRLLVL.

The chain uses TRBV7-3 and TRBJ2-7; 8 bases match TRBD1. Trimming removed 2 bases from V and 0 bases from J; junction bases left unmatched: 0. Germline values: CDR1 SGHTA, CDR2 FQGTGA. The CDR3 has 14 residues. CDR3 DNA: TGTGCCAGCAGCTTAGACAGGGGCTCCTACGAGCAGTACTTC. It is translated as CASSLDRGSYEQYF.

The rearrangement uses TRBV6-5 and TRBJ1-4; 7 bases match TRBD1. V trimming: 8 bases; J trimming: 5 bases; junction bases outside the gene matches: 8. The CDR3 runs to 14 residues. CDR1 MNHEY and CDR2 SVGAGI come from the germline V gene. The CDR3 DNA is TGTGCCAGCCGGGAGGGGGCTCACAATGAAAAACTGTTTTTT. It codes for CASREGAHNEKLFF.

The CDR3 region has the DNA TGCAGTGCTAGCCGACAGGGGGGGCAGCATTTT. It specifies CSASRQGGQHF. The chain uses TRBV20-1 and TRBJ1-5, with 9 bases aligning to TRBD1. The germline V gene has CDR1 DFQATT and CDR2 SNEGSKA (reference sequence). Losses at the gene ends were 3 bases for V and 13 bases for J; bases not matched to a gene: 4. The CDR3 is made up of 11 amino acids.

This rearrangement joins TRBV5-1 to TRBJ2-7; TRBD2 agrees at 11 bases. This CDR3 comprises 14 residues. The germline CDR1 and CDR2 sequences are SGHRS and YFSETQ. Trimming took 0 bases from V and 7 from J; bases not matched to a gene: 3. The DNA for the CDR3 is TGCGCCAGCAGCTTGGCCCCTAGCGGGAGGGAGCAGTACTTC. Residues: CASSLAPSGREQYF. The full variable domain, rest sourced from reference TRBV5-1 and TRBJ2-7, is KAGVTQTPRYLIKTRGQQVTLSCSPISGHRSVSWYQQTPGQGLQFLFEYFSETQRNKGNFPGRFSGRQFSNSRSEMNVSTLELGDSALYLCASSLAPSGREQYFGPGTRLTVT.

The genes are TRBV7-9 and TRBJ1-4; perhaps TRBD1 as D (5 bases). The CDR3 is 16 amino acids. The V gene's germline CDR1 is SEHNR and CDR2 FQNEAQ (reference sequence). V lost 5 bases and J lost 3, with 16 bases in between. CDR3 DNA sequence: TGTGCCAGCAGCGCAGCTGGGGGGGGTGCTAATGAAAAACTGTTTTTT. It is translated as CASSAAGGGANEKLFF.

At least ten counts were recorded for this clone. The V and J genes are TRBV6-2 or TRBV6-3 and TRBJ2-2; no firm D call. The germline gives CDR1 MNHEY, CDR2 SVGEGT. Trimming left V 6 bases short and J 3 bases short, with 14 bases between. The CDR3 consists of 15 residues. CDR3 sequence (DNA): TGTGCCAGCAGCCCATTAGCTAGAGACACCGGGGAGCTGTTTTTT. Its protein is CASSPLARDTGELFF.

DNA of the CDR3: TGTGCCAGCAGCTTAGAGGGACAGGGAGGTTCACCCCTCCACTTT. It specifies CASSLEGQGGSPLHF. The rearrangement links TRBV7-9 to TRBJ1-6, with 9 bases lining up with TRBD1. Germline V lookup: CDR1 SEHNR, CDR2 FQNEAQ (reference sequence). V was clipped by 1 base and J by 9 bases; unmatched bases: 4. CDR3 length: 15 amino acids.

The chain joins TRBV18 to TRBJ2-3, with a possible D match to TRBD2 (6 bases). The length of the CDR3 is 14 residues. Germline loops: CDR1 KGHSH, CDR2 LQKENI. Trimming removed 4 bases from V and 0 bases from J, with 8 bases in between. CDR3 DNA sequence: TGTGCCAGCTCACGCGGGGCTAGCACAGATACGCAGTATTTT. Translation gives CASSRGASTDTQYF. The complete variable domain, with remaining parts taken from reference TRBV18 and TRBJ2-3, reads NAGVMQNPRHLVRRRGQEARLRCSPMKGHSHVYWYRQLPEEGLKFMVYLQKENIIDESGMPKERFSAEFPKEGPSILRIQQVVRGDSAAYFCASSRGASTDTQYFGPGTRLTVL.

In this sample, this clone turned up a few times. The chain employs TRBV5-1 and TRBJ2-7, with 7 bases identical to TRBD2. CDR3 length equals 13 residues. Trimming removed 4 bases from V and 4 bases from J; junction bases left unmatched: 5. Per the germline V gene, CDR1 is SGHRS and CDR2 is YFSETQ. The CDR3 DNA reads TGCGCCAGCAGCGCATTCGGGGGGTACGAGCAGTACTTC. Translating gives CASSAFGGYEQYF.

This clone has only a few counts. The CDR3 reads CASSPGQPNTGELFF. CDR3 nucleotide sequence: TGCGCCAGCAGCCCGGGACAGCCGAACACCGGGGAGCTGTTTTTT. V gene TRBV5-1 combines with J gene TRBJ2-2; 7 bases line up with TRBD1. Germline V CDR1 and CDR2: SGHRS, YFSETQ. The CDR3 sequence is 15 residues long. The V segment lost 4 bases and the J segment 0 bases; nucleotides outside the gene matches: 3.

This clone was recorded a few times. This chain links TRBV27 with TRBJ2-2; 10 nucleotides line up with TRBD2. V shed 6 bases, J shed 0 bases, and the junction held 7 bases outside the gene matches. The CDR3 length is 17 residues. Looked up from germline, CDR1 is MNHEY and CDR2 is SMNVEV (reference sequence). In nucleotides, the CDR3 is TGTGCCAGCAGCCCACTAGCGGGGACCGCGAACACCGGGGAGCTGTTTTTT. Translating it yields CASSPLAGTANTGELFF.

The chain carries TRBV6-1 and TRBJ1-1; possibly TRBD1 for D (6 bases). Germline V gene lookup returns CDR1 MNHNS and CDR2 SASEGT. This CDR3 comprises 18 residues. The ends were cut back, 4 bases at V and 0 bases at J, with 21 bases in the middle. CDR3 DNA: TGTGCCAGCAGTGGGGGGCAGTCACGTTCCTATATGAACACTGAAGCTTTCTTT. Its protein is CASSGGQSRSYMNTEAFF.

The gene calls are TRBV6-5 and TRBJ2-7, with 11 bases fitting TRBD2. Losses at the gene ends were 5 bases for V and 7 bases for J; bases not matched to a gene: 10. There are 15 residues in the CDR3. Germline loops: CDR1 MNHEY, CDR2 SVGAGI. The DNA for the CDR3 is TGTGCCAGCAGTCAACCCCTAGCGGGAGGTAGGGAGCAGTACTTC. As protein: CASSQPLAGGREQYF.

The V and J genes are TRBV11-2 and TRBJ2-1; 11 nucleotides agree with TRBD2. The V and J ends lost 2 bases and 8 bases, in that order; junction bases with no gene match: 14. This CDR3 region has 18 residues. CDR1 is SGHAT and CDR2 is FQNNGV in the germline V gene. CDR3 DNA sequence: TGTGCCAGCAGCTTACCGGCTAGCGGGGGGATCAGAATGGATGAGCAGTTCTTC. Translation gives CASSLPASGGIRMDEQFF.

DNA of the CDR3: TGTGCCAGCAGCGCGTCTACTAGCGGGGGGGCGAGGTACAATGAGCAGTTCTTC. This translates into CASSASTSGGARYNEQFF. The chain couples TRBV9 to TRBJ2-1, with 13 bases fitting TRBD2. V trimming: 3 bases; J trimming: 4 bases; junction bases outside the gene matches: 10. This CDR3 comprises 18 residues. Germline values: CDR1 SGDLS, CDR2 YYNGEE. The entire variable domain, with the rest obtained from reference TRBV9 and TRBJ2-1, is as follows: DSGVTQTPKHLITATGQRVTLRCSPRSGDLSVYWYQQSLDQGLQFLIQYYNGEERAKGNILERFSAQQFPDLHSELNLSSLELGDSALYFCASSASTSGGARYNEQFFGPGTRLTVL.

V is TRBV3-1 (or the pseudogene TRBV3-2) and J is TRBJ2-5, with TRBD2 matching 7 bases. J lost 3 bases, V lost 1 base, and 2 bases had no gene match. In germline, CDR1 is LGHDT, CDR2 YNNKEL (reference sequence). CDR3 length: 14 residues. CDR3: CASSQGLAEETQYF. CDR3 sequence (DNA): TGTGCCAGCAGCCAAGGGCTAGCGGAAGAGACCCAGTACTTC.

This clone occurred once. V is TRBV5-6 and J is TRBJ1-2; 8 bases map to TRBD1. J gave up 4 bases and V 6 bases, and 11 bases lay outside the gene matches. CDR1 is SGHDT and CDR2 is YYEEEE in the germline V gene. CDR3 length equals 15 residues. This chain's CDR3 is CASTYPGTGSYGYTF. The CDR3 region has the DNA TGTGCCAGCACGTATCCCGGGACAGGAAGCTATGGCTACACCTTC.

The chain is built from TRBV2 and TRBJ1-5; D gene uncertain. V lost 7 bases, J lost 0 bases, and 16 bases lay in between. Germline values: CDR1 SNHLY, CDR2 FYNNEI. The CDR3 contains 16 residues. CDR3 protein: CASKGEEGPSNQPQHF. In DNA form, the CDR3 reads TGTGCCAGCAAGGGTGAGGAGGGCCCTAGCAATCAGCCCCAGCATTTT.

The rearrangement joins TRBV7-3 to TRBJ2-1, with TRBD2 identical over 10 bases. Per germline, CDR1 SGHTA and CDR2 FQGTGA. This CDR3 contains 15 residues. Germline trimming cut 5 bases from V and 6 bases from J; bases unmatched to any gene: 7. The CDR3: CASSPRLAGRNEQFF. The CDR3 DNA is TGTGCCAGCAGCCCCAGACTAGCGGGCCGCAATGAGCAGTTCTTC.